Presented here are 8 T cell receptor beta chains from one specimen sequenced in a study of beta chain features in type 1 diabetes (dated by TCRdb to 2016 to 2018). Receptor amplification or capture employed the immunoSEQ multiplex PCR assay. The entire amount of isolated RNA was reverse transcribed using the High Capacity cDNA Reverse Transcription Kit, so the sequenced TCRB transcripts were expressed ones. This is the immuneACCESS table as TCRdb keeps it, with only in-frame sequences that have V and J called. A part of the clones is gone; compared with another copy, unresolved V genes explain less than half, and the rest is unexplained. The sample table contains around 250,000 clones; only one count was recorded for less than 35% of them. Roughly 4% of the sample is taken by the ten largest. Sequencing used central memory CD4+ T cells from blood. Receptor source: a man aged 25 to 40 in good health.

This chain uses TRBV4-3 with TRBJ2-1; D gene uncertain. Trimming pared 0 bases from V and 2 bases from J, leaving 14 bases between. The CDR3 totals 17 residues. The germline V gene encodes CDR1 LGHNA and CDR2 YSLEER. CDR3 coding DNA: TGCGCCAGCAGCCAAGATCTAAGCATTGGACCCTACAATGAGCAGTTCTTC. It codes for CASSQDLSIGPYNEQFF.

This clone was detected only a few times. The chain carries TRBV10-3 and TRBJ2-6; 8 bases line up with TRBD1. This CDR3 has 16 amino acids. Germline-derived CDR1 and CDR2 are ENHRY and SYGVKD. The J segment lost 0 bases and the V segment lost 4 bases, leaving 2 bases of the junction unmatched. DNA of the CDR3: TGTGCCATCAGTGGGACAGGGAACTCTGGGGCCAACGTCCTGACTTTC. It encodes CAISGTGNSGANVLTF.

Notes on this clone: Other DNA sequences in the sample encode the same CDR3. The rearrangement joins TRBV9 to TRBJ2-5; perhaps D is TRBD1 or TRBD2 (6 bases each). Germline V CDR1 and CDR2: SGDLS, YYNGEE. V lost 0 bases and J 2 bases, leaving 11 bases between the germline ends. The CDR3 runs to 15 residues. CDR3 nucleotides: TGTGCCAGCAGCGTAGTACAGGGAGGACAAGAGACCCAGTACTTC. Amino acid sequence: CASSVVQGGQETQYF.

This sequence joins TRBV5-6 and TRBJ1-2; 8 bases agree with TRBD1. After removal of 4 bases from V and 5 bases from J, the junction contained 10 bases not matched to a gene. The CDR3 loop spans 15 amino acids. The germline gives CDR1 SGHDT, CDR2 YYEEEE. The CDR3 spells CASSHTGGVLYGYTF. The CDR3, as DNA: TGTGCCAGCAGCCATACAGGGGGGGTCCTGTATGGCTACACCTTC.

This clone has a handful of counts. The chain recombines TRBV2 with TRBJ2-1; no clear D gene. The CDR3 covers 13 residues. Trimming took off 3 bases at V and 9 bases at J, with 12 bases between the two ends. In germline, CDR1 is SNHLY, CDR2 FYNNEI. The CDR3 protein is CASSEALSAEQFF. DNA of the CDR3: TGTGCCAGCAGTGAGGCCCTATCAGCTGAGCAGTTCTTC.

The CDR3 loop reads CASSTGQLLQETQYF. CDR3 in DNA: TGTGCCAGCAGCACGGGACAACTACTCCAAGAGACCCAGTACTTC. The genes are TRBV11-2 and TRBJ2-5; weak D call: TRBD1 (6 bases). Deletions cut 5 bases from V and 1 base from J, with 14 bases between. This CDR3 spans 15 amino acids. Germline V gene sequence: CDR1 SGHAT, CDR2 FQNNGV.

This clone was seen a handful of times. The chain recombines TRBV30 with TRBJ2-2; D is ambiguous. The germline V and J ends were trimmed by 0 bases and 1 base, with 12 bases remaining between them. CDR3 length: 16 residues. CDR1 GTSNPN and CDR2 SVGIG come from the germline V gene (reference sequence). CDR3 in DNA: TGTGCCTGGAGTGTCTGGGGAATGCTGAACACCGGGGAGCTGTTTTTT. This codes for CAWSVWGMLNTGELFF.

The chain recombines TRBV5-1 with TRBJ2-7, with 7 positions matching TRBD1. V trimming: 0 bases; J trimming: 0 bases; junction bases outside the gene matches: 3. In germline, CDR1 is SGHRS, CDR2 YFSETQ. CDR3 length: 15 residues. CDR3 residues: CASSLVGTVSYEQYF. CDR3 coding DNA: TGCGCCAGCAGCTTGGTAGGGACAGTCTCCTACGAGCAGTACTTC.